Below, one TCR beta chain is given with its context. Antigen specificity is unknown. The data originate from a study of beta chain features in type 1 diabetes. Regarding the study as a whole: Moderately but significantly shorter TCRB CDR3s were found in Type 1 diabetes patients in all four CD4+ subsets. More deletions and fewer insertions at VDJ junctions were found in patients with type 1 diabetes. Sequencing the cDNA could make cells with high TCR expression show up more than they should.

Sort purity for all populations was recorded as exceeding 98%. Since all of the isolated RNA was reverse transcribed, expressed TCRB transcripts were what got sequenced. Profiled with immunoSEQ multiplex PCR; TCRdb holds only in-frame clones, not every one. In the table there are about 620,000 clones, 15% of which are singletons. The source is a man younger than 35 in good health. Sample: naive CD4+ T cells from blood.

The CDR3 here is CASSNLGGTDTQYF. The CDR3 DNA follows: TGTGCCAGCTCCAATCTGGGGGGCACAGATACGCAGTATTTT. The chain employs TRBV25-1 and TRBJ2-3; either TRBD1 or TRBD2 may fit D (5 bases each). The V end lost 8 bases, the J end lost 1 base, and 13 bases lay between the germline ends. The CDR3 is made up of 14 amino acids. CDR1 is MGHDK, CDR2 SYGVNS, per germline.